This TCR beta chain comes out of a study of blood T cell repertoires in COVID-19. About the study: Whether acute or convalescent, the COVID-19 samples came from the United States, Italy and Spain. Sample material is recorded as cDNA or gDNA derived from T cells, B-cell-depleted T cells, or PBMCs.

Per the study methods: For nucleated cells, counts were estimated from reference gene primer amplification. Assay used: immunoSEQ multiplex PCR; TCRdb lists only in-frame clones, some missing. V and J calls and clone size are copied from that table; D and trimming were computed from the DNA. This repertoire shows about 290,000 clones, roughly nine tenths found once; its top ten account for less than 1%. The germline V gene encodes CDR1 LNHNV and CDR2 YYDKDF (reference sequence). CDR3 length equals 14 residues. The V segment lost 3 bases and the J segment 3 bases; nucleotides outside the gene matches: 4.

This TCR came from a woman in her forties who had recovered from COVID-19. The sample taken for sequencing was peripheral blood. The V gene is TRBV15, the J gene TRBJ1-2, with 7 bases that match TRBD1. The CDR3 sequence: CATSSEGTDYGYTF. In DNA, the CDR3 is TGTGCCACCAGCAGTGAGGGGACAGACTATGGCTACACCTTC.